A selection of T cell receptor beta chains follows, all from one sample in a study of monozygotic twins with inflammatory bowel disease. For each CDR3 protein, TCRdb gives one entry from its re-call of the 5' RACE reads, without DNA. The sample features about 85,000 distinct CDR3 sequences, with roughly 7.4% in its top ten. Sequenced material: blood. The receptors come from a human donor with ulcerative colitis or Crohn's disease, or a healthy co-twin of an affected twin (not recorded which). Each CDR3 is given with its conserved first and last residue. Expanded clones get a size class; other rows say once, few or many, or leave the size out.

size: .; V: TRBV15; length: 17; J: TRBJ1-1; CDR3: CATSGKIGQRMNTEAFF
size: .; V: TRBV6-2/TRBV6-3; length: 11; J: TRBJ2-1; CDR3: CASSGANEQFF
size: .; V: TRBV20-1; length: 15; J: TRBJ1-5; CDR3: CSALSGHFSNQPQHF
size: .; V: TRBV24-1; length: 12; J: TRBJ2-1; CDR3: CATKSAVGEQFF
size: .; V: TRBV6-1; length: 15; J: TRBJ1-2; CDR3: CASRSPGQNNYGYTF
size: .; V: TRBV7-2; length: 12; J: TRBJ1-2; CDR3: CASSTGATGYTF
size: .; V: TRBV6-5; length: 13; J: TRBJ2-5; CDR3: CASSLTRGETQYF
size: .; V: TRBV19; length: 12; J: TRBJ1-2; CDR3: CASGRNLYGYTF
size: .; V: TRBV12-3/TRBV12-4; length: 14; J: TRBJ2-7; CDR3: CASSMTSGGREQYF
size: .; V: TRBV5-6; length: 14; J: TRBJ2-7; CDR3: CASSLVGSSYEQYF
size: .; V: TRBV6-6; length: 14; J: TRBJ1-6; CDR3: CASRPPGGDSPLHF
size: .; V: TRBV12-3/TRBV12-4; length: 14; J: TRBJ2-5; CDR3: CASSSQGIGETQYF
size: medium-sized; V: TRBV5-6; length: 18; J: TRBJ1-2; CDR3: CASSRKYLAMGANYGYTF
size: .; V: TRBV2; length: 19; J: TRBJ2-1; CDR3: CASKGPGLAGGFSYNEQFF
size: .; V: TRBV6-5; length: 12; J: TRBJ2-7; CDR3: CAARDRAYEQYF
size: .; V: TRBV20-1; length: 13; J: TRBJ2-7; CDR3: CSARLAGVYEQYF
size: medium-sized; V: TRBV7-9; length: 13; J: TRBJ2-3; CDR3: CASSLGGTDTQYF
size: .; V: TRBV27; length: 17; J: TRBJ2-2; CDR3: CASRIYSPTGNTGELFF
size: .; V: TRBV12-3/TRBV12-4; length: 15; J: TRBJ1-3; CDR3: CASSSGTDPGNTIYF
size: .; V: TRBV5-4; length: 14; J: TRBJ1-1; CDR3: CASSDYGPNTEAFF